Here is one T cell receptor (beta chain) with its context. Its target is not known. A much more abundant neighbour one base away suggests this may be a read error. Subjects with ophthalmopathy showed a Clinical Activity Score no lower than 3, a NOSPECS grade no lower than 4, and a duration shorter than 3 months. Each diagnosis drew on symptoms, thyroxine, TRAb, thyroid ultrasound and orbital computed tomography findings. Amplification yielded TCR beta CDR3 regions, with RNA transcripts as the source. Carried out on the TCR CDR3, a first-round RT-PCR used the HTBI primer set. TCRdb passed the multiplex PCR reads through MiXCR, listing each CDR3 protein once. The data hold fewer than 650,000 distinct CDR3 sequences, with 14% to 15% observed a single time. The data are from a study of T cells in Graves' hyperthyroidism and ophthalmopathy. Overall study results and limits: Among thyroid clonotypes expanded above 0.001, most also appeared in blood.

The germline gives CDR1 MNHEY, CDR2 SVGEGT. This CDR3 comprises 13 residues. Trimming took 6 bases from V and 6 from J; bases not matched to a gene: 4. This clonotype originated in a woman aged 40 to 50 with Graves' ophthalmopathy. This rearrangement joins TRBV6-2 or TRBV6-3 to TRBJ1-2, with 10 nucleotides matching TRBD1. The sequenced sample was blood. The CDR3 nucleotides read TGTGCCAGCAGCAAAGGGACAGGGGATGGCTACACCTTC. Translation gives CASSKGTGDGYTF.